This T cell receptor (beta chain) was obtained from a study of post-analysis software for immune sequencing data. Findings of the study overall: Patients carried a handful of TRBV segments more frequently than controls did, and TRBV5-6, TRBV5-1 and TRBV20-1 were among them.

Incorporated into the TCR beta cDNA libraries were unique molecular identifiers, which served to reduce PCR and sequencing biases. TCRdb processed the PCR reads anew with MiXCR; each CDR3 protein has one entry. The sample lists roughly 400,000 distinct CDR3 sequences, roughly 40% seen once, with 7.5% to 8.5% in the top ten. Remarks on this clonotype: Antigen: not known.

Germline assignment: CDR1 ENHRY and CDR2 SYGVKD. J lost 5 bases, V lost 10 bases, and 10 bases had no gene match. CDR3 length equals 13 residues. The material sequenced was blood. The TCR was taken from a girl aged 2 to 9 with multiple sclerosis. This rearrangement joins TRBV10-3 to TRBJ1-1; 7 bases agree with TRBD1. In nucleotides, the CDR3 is TGTGCCACCCAGAACACAGGGGAGACTGAAGCTTTCTTT. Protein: CATQNTGETEAFF.